This T cell receptor beta chain comes out of a study of shared clonotypes between healthy human individuals. General study points: Incomplete sequencing of sorted subsets was indicated by rarefaction despite large depth.

V lost 0 bases and J lost 1; bases outside the gene matches: 10. In germline, CDR1 is SGHRS, CDR2 YFSETQ. CDR3 length equals 19 residues. For this clone: Its antigen is not known.

Data came from immunoSEQ multiplex PCR; TCRdb stores just in-frame clones and leaves some out. The profile shows a few million clones, approximately 96% of them singletons. This TCR was recovered from a man younger than 35 in good health. Sequenced: naive CD4+ T cells sorted from blood. Specified subset: CD45RA+ positively selected. The chain couples TRBV5-1 to TRBJ2-5, with 12 positions matching TRBD2. The CDR3 DNA reads TGCGCCAGCAGCTTGGCCGCAACTAGCGGGGGGTGGTCCCAAGAGACCCAGTACTTC. This encodes CASSLAATSGGWSQETQYF.